The entry below gives a single T cell receptor (beta chain) sequence along with its context. The data were taken from a study of blood T cell repertoires in COVID-19. Membership in each cohort depended on participant-reported clinical history. J lost 4 bases, V lost 4 bases, and 11 bases had no gene match. The CDR3 totals 17 residues. In germline, CDR1 is MNHNS, CDR2 SASEGT. Authors' analysis steps: Reference gene primer amplification gave estimated nucleated cell counts. Here immunoSEQ multiplex PCR was the method, and the copy in TCRdb shows in-frame clones only, minus some. V and J calls plus clone size are reproduced from that table; the DNA served to infer D and trimming. Of roughly 250,000 clones in the sample, roughly 93% were seen once.

The material sequenced was PBMCs or T cells enriched from blood (not recorded which). The chain recombines TRBV6-1 with TRBJ2-3; 10 bases are shared with TRBD2. The clonotype was recovered from a woman between 40 and 50 years old with acute COVID-19. The CDR3 loop is CASSGLLAGAGADTQYF. As DNA, the CDR3 is TGTGCCAGCAGTGGGCTGCTAGCGGGGGCCGGGGCAGATACGCAGTATTTT.